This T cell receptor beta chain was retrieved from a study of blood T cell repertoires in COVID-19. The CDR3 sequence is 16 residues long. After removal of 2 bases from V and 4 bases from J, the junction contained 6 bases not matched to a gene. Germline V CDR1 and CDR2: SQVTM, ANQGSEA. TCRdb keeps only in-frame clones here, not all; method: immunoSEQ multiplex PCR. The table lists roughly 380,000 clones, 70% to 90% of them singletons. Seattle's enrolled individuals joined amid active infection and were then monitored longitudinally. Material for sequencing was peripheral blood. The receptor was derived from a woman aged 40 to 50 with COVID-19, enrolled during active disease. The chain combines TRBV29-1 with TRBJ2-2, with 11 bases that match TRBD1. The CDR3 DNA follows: TGCAGCGTTGAACCAGGGGGACAGGGGGGCACCGGGGAGCTGTTTTTT. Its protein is CSVEPGGQGGTGELFF.